Listed below are T cell receptor beta chains from one sample, sequenced in a study of blood T cell repertoires in COVID-19. Sequencing used immunoSEQ multiplex PCR; TCRdb keeps in-frame clones, though not all of them. The profile shows some 150,000 clones, 70% to 85% of them singletons. The source material was peripheral blood. The receptors were gathered from a man aged 55 to 70 who had recovered from COVID-19. The CDR3 runs from the conserved cysteine through the conserved F or W. Fields, in order: J gene, V gene, CDR3 protein.

TRBJ2-5,TRBV4-3,CASSQGRSSGLETQYF
TRBJ2-1,TRBV6-5,CASSYSIRGGLIF
TRBJ1-2,TRBV3-1/TRBV3-2,CASSQEPQGRNGYTF
TRBJ2-2,TRBV19,CASTVGRGTNTGELFF
TRBJ1-2,TRBV25-1,CASSRDNRGYTF
TRBJ1-3,TRBV27,CASSLTGTHSGNTIYF
TRBJ2-2,TRBV7-2,CASRTTTGELFF
TRBJ2-7,TRBV7-2,CASSSSGGAGEQYF
TRBJ1-2,TRBV29-1,CSVDKMGQNYGYTF
TRBJ1-2,TRBV5-4,CASSLEGGAGYGYTF
TRBJ1-2,TRBV6-5,CASRVGGHNYGYTF
TRBJ1-2,TRBV18,CASSPQGLDSGGGYTF
TRBJ2-3,TRBV19,CASSIGTSGADTQYF
TRBJ1-6,TRBV5-1,CASSLLGGMDNSPLHF
TRBJ1-1,TRBV12-3/TRBV12-4,CASRTGYIDEAFF
TRBJ2-1,TRBV19,CASSPGQGGYNEQFF
TRBJ1-2,TRBV3-1/TRBV3-2,CASSQDGRHNYGYTF
TRBJ2-2,TRBV11-3,CASSRRQGVGTGELFF
TRBJ2-7,TRBV29-1,CLTGLASSYEQYF
TRBJ2-1,TRBV27,CASRTSGGEGDNEQFF